Below, 3 T cell receptor beta chains from the same sample are listed, as sequenced in a study of prognosis after radiotherapy for stage I lung cancer. Genomic DNA was the source, and TCR beta CDR3 was amplified from it by two-round multiplex PCR. Round-one PCR had primers specific to each TRBV and TRBJ gene. One entry per CDR3 protein results from TCRdb running MiXCR on the multiplex PCR reads. The sample carries some 14,000 distinct CDR3 sequences, 45% to 50% recorded once. The sample here was PBMCs, taken before or after stereotactic body radiation therapy (not recorded which). These receptors were obtained from a donor of 50 years or more with non-small cell lung cancer.

This clonotype is classed as large. The rearrangement links TRBV9 to TRBJ2-1; a weak D match, TRBD2 (6 bases). The germline gives CDR1 SGDLS, CDR2 YYNGEE. The CDR3 runs to 14 residues. V was trimmed by 7 bases and J by 5 bases, leaving 16 bases between them. The CDR3 protein is CASGGGDFHNEQFF. CDR3 nucleotide sequence: TGTGCCAGCGGCGGAGGGGACTTTCACAATGAGCAGTTCTTC. The whole variable domain, remainder taken from reference TRBV9 and TRBJ2-1, is DSGVTQTPKHLITATGQRVTLRCSPRSGDLSVYWYQQSLDQGLQFLIQYYNGEERAKGNILERFSAQQFPDLHSELNLSSLELGDSALYFCASGGGDFHNEQFFGPGTRLTVL.

This clonotype was seen once. This chain connects TRBV7-2 to TRBJ1-3; D gene ambiguous. Germline V CDR1 and CDR2: SGHTA, FQGNSA. CDR3 length equals 14 residues. V gave up 4 bases and J gave up 0 bases, with 7 bases separating them. This CDR3 is CASSSDHSGNTIYF. Written as DNA, the CDR3 is TGTGCCAGCAGCTCGGACCACTCTGGAAACACCATATATTTT.

This clonotype was seen many times. The chain uses TRBV6-8 and TRBJ2-2; the match to TRBD2 covers 9 bases. CDR1 is MNHGY and CDR2 is SAAAGT in the germline V gene. Germline trimming cut 1 base from V and 4 bases from J; bases unmatched to any gene: 7. The CDR3 is 17 residues long. The CDR3 here is CASSYLGTSTGTGELFF. CDR3 in DNA: TGTGCCAGCAGTTACTTAGGGACTAGCACGGGCACCGGGGAGCTGTTTTTT.